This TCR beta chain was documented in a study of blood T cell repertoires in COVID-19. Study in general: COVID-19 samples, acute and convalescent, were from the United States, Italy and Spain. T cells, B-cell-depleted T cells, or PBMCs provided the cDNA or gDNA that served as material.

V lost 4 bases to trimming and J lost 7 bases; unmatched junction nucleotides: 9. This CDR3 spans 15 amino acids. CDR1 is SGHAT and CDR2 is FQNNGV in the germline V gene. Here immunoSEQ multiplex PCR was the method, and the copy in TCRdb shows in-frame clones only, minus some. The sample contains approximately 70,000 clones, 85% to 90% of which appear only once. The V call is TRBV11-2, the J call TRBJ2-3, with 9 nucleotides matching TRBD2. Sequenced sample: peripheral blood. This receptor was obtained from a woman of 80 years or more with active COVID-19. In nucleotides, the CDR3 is TGTGCCAGCAGCTCGTCGGGACTAGCAACATATACGCAGTATTTT. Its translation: CASSSSGLATYTQYF.